The text below deals with one T cell receptor beta chain. The antigen remains unidentified. The sample originates from a study of graft-versus-host responses after intestinal transplantation. Study context: Anti-thymocyte globulin induction, then tacrolimus and steroids for about 3 years, went to all recipients. Study results and limitations: GvH clones occurred in recipient marrow; some first appeared in ileum or blood.

Measured with immunoSEQ multiplex PCR; TCRdb has only the in-frame clones, and not every one. This sample has roughly 38,000 clones, with more than 85% found just once. The CDR3 spans 15 residues. V was clipped by 3 bases and J by 1 base; unmatched bases: 5. Germline values: CDR1 MDHEN, CDR2 SYDVKM. This clonotype was obtained from a human donor who was the organ donor for an intestinal transplant. The starting material was unstimulated CD8+ T cells sorted from spleen or lymph node cells, obtained before transplant. The gene calls are TRBV28 and TRBJ2-7; TRBD1 aligns across 8 bases. The CDR3 here is CASSFVDRGSYEQYF. CDR3 DNA sequence: TGTGCCAGCAGTTTCGTAGACAGGGGTTCCTACGAGCAGTACTTC.